The 18 T cell receptor beta chains listed next were all sequenced from one sample in a study of beta chain features in type 1 diabetes. Isolated RNA was reverse transcribed in full, so expressed TCRB transcripts were sequenced. TCRdb keeps only in-frame clones here, not all; method: immunoSEQ multiplex PCR. The table includes fewer than 550,000 clones, 11% detected once. The sequenced material came from naive CD4+ T cells from blood. Receptor source: a woman aged 18-30 years in good health.

The J gene is TRBJ2-4, the V gene TRBV9; D perhaps matches TRBD2 (7 bases). Germline CDR1 and CDR2: SGDLS and YYNGEE. With 0 bases removed from V and 7 bases from J, the gap between germline ends came to 17 bases. CDR3 length equals 16 residues. DNA of the CDR3: TGTGCCAGCAGCGTAGCCCCGACGGGGGGCCTCAACATTCAGTACTTC. It yields the protein CASSVAPTGGLNIQYF.

This clone was counted between two and nine times. The rearrangement links TRBV28 to TRBJ2-1; 9 nucleotides agree with TRBD1. The germline V gene encodes CDR1 MDHEN and CDR2 SYDVKM. The trim removed 6 bases at V and 9 bases at J, leaving 12 bases unmatched. The CDR3 sequence is 15 residues long. The CDR3 DNA is TGTGCCAGCAGCCGAACCGGGACAGGGCCTTTTGAGCAGTTCTTC. Its translation is CASSRTGTGPFEQFF.

The sample holds a few counts of this clone. The junction does not match germline at one end; this may be a read error. The rearrangement uses TRBV7-7 and TRBJ2-7; TRBD2 aligns across 8 bases. This CDR3 contains 14 residues. Germline V gene data show CDR1 as SSHAT and CDR2 as FNYEAQ (reference sequence). The CDR3, as DNA: TGTGCTAGCAGCGCCGGGACTAGACACGACGAGCAGTACTTC. Amino acids: CASSAGTRHDEQYF. Supplemented by reference TRBV7-7 and TRBJ2-7, the full variable domain reads GAGVSQSPRYKVTKRGQDVTLRCDPISSHATLYWYQQALGQGPEFLTYFNYEAQPDKSGLPSDRFSAERPEGSISTLTIQRTEQRDSAMYRCASSAGTRHDEQYFGPGTRLTVT.

The chain has TRBV30 and TRBJ1-3; D is unresolved. V lost 0 bases and J lost 0, with 6 bases in between. CDR1 and CDR2 (germline): GTSNPN, SVGIG (reference sequence). The CDR3 length is 14 residues. CDR3 in DNA: TGTGCCTGGAGTGTGGGTAGCTCTGGAAACACCATATATTTT. The encoded protein is CAWSVGSSGNTIYF.

The sample holds a few counts of this clone. The V and J genes are TRBV5-1 and TRBJ2-5; a weak D match, TRBD1 (6 bases). V dropped 3 bases and J dropped 1 base, with 16 bases sitting between them. Germline V gene sequence: CDR1 SGHRS, CDR2 YFSETQ. The CDR3 totals 16 residues. In DNA form, the CDR3 reads TGCGCCAGCAGCTCGACCGGGTTCAGGGGCCAAGAGACCCAGTACTTC. It specifies CASSSTGFRGQETQYF.

This clone appeared a few times. The chain carries TRBV7-2 and TRBJ2-5; D is unclear. Germline CDR1 and CDR2: SGHTA and FQGNSA. The CDR3 covers 13 residues. Deletions cut 6 bases from V and 7 bases from J, with 15 bases between. In DNA, the CDR3 is TGTGCCAGCAGGTCAGATGGTTCGTGGACCCAGTACTTC. This gives the protein CASRSDGSWTQYF.

This chain links TRBV27 with TRBJ2-7; 8 positions match TRBD2. CDR3 size: 14 residues. V shed 9 bases and J 2 bases; nucleotides not matched to a gene: 9. Germline loops: CDR1 MNHEY, CDR2 SMNVEV (reference sequence). CDR3 coding DNA: TGTGCCAGTCAGGAGCGGGAGAACCCCTACGAGCAGTACTTC. Amino acids: CASQERENPYEQYF.

V usage is TRBV7-6 and J usage is TRBJ2-5, with TRBD2 matching 11 bases. Germline lookup yields CDR1 SGHVS and CDR2 FNYEAQ. Unmatched junction bases numbered 2, after V lost 5 bases and J lost 0 bases. CDR3 length: 15 amino acids. The CDR3 loop is CASSGSGGDQETQYF. In DNA, the CDR3 is TGTGCCAGCAGCGGTAGCGGGGGGGACCAAGAGACCCAGTACTTC.

The chain has TRBV18 and TRBJ2-3; the match to TRBD2 covers 7 bases. The CDR3 consists of 15 residues. J gave up 2 bases and V 5 bases, and 7 bases lay outside the gene matches. In germline, CDR1 is KGHSH, CDR2 LQKENI. This chain's CDR3 is CASSFGRTHTDTQYF. The CDR3 DNA reads as TGTGCCAGCTCATTCGGGAGGACCCACACAGATACGCAGTATTTT.

This clone occurred a few times. CDR3 DNA sequence: TGTGCCAGCAGCCCGGACAGGCGCAATCGGGTTCCTTTCTTT. The encoded protein is CASSPDRRNRVPFF. The V call is TRBV5-6, the J call TRBJ1-1; 7 bases line up with TRBD1. The CDR3 totals 14 residues. The V and J ends lost 4 bases and 12 bases, in that order; junction bases with no gene match: 15. Germline CDR1 SGHDT, CDR2 YYEEEE. Full variable domain (outside the CDR3, taken from reference TRBV5-6 and TRBJ1-1): DAGVTQSPTHLIKTRGQQVTLRCSPKSGHDTVSWYQQALGQGPQFIFQYYEEEERQRGNFPDRFSGHQFPNYSSELNVNALLLGDSALYLCASSPDRRNRVPFFGQGTRLTVV.

This clone has just a few counts. The chain joins TRBV5-1 to TRBJ2-5, with D possibly being TRBD1 or TRBD2 (6 bases each). Germline V gives CDR1 SGHRS, CDR2 YFSETQ. Trimming removed 4 bases at V and 5 bases at J, with 12 bases between. This CDR3 is built from 13 residues. DNA for the CDR3: TGCGCCAGCAGCCAGGGGACTCTGGAGACCCAGTACTTC. Translated: CASSQGTLETQYF.

This clone was counted between two and nine times. The gene calls are TRBV15 and TRBJ2-5; weak D call: TRBD1 (5 bases). The V end lost 0 bases, the J end lost 4 bases, and 12 bases lay between the germline ends. From germline, CDR1 is LNHNV and CDR2 YYDKDF (reference sequence). The CDR3 spans 15 residues. This chain's CDR3 is CATSREPAGRETQYF. CDR3 bases: TGTGCCACCAGCAGAGAGCCGGCAGGGCGAGAGACCCAGTACTTC.

The rearrangement joins TRBV9 to TRBJ1-2, with D uncertain. Germline CDR1 and CDR2: SGDLS and YYNGEE. Trimming removed 3 bases from V and 4 bases from J, with 13 bases in between. This CDR3 spans 14 amino acids. The CDR3 DNA reads TGTGCCAGCAGCGAGCAGAAATCCGGCTATGGCTACACCTTC. It specifies CASSEQKSGYGYTF. The whole variable domain, remainder taken from reference TRBV9 and TRBJ1-2, is DSGVTQTPKHLITATGQRVTLRCSPRSGDLSVYWYQQSLDQGLQFLIQYYNGEERAKGNILERFSAQQFPDLHSELNLSSLELGDSALYFCASSEQKSGYGYTFGSGTRLTVV.

The J gene is TRBJ2-3, the V gene TRBV7-6, with 10 bases fitting TRBD2. The CDR3 runs 19 residues. Germline V gene sequence: CDR1 SGHVS, CDR2 FNYEAQ. Germline trimming cut 4 bases from V and 8 bases from J; bases unmatched to any gene: 21. The CDR3 DNA follows: TGTGCCAGCAGCTCCCTGACTCGACTAGCGGGCCTCCGTAGGGTTACGCAGTATTTT. Encoded protein: CASSSLTRLAGLRRVTQYF.

The rearrangement links TRBV21-1 to TRBJ2-7. TRBV21-1 corresponds to a pseudogene. The CDR3 is 10 residues long. The CDR3 region is CASDSYEQYF. Here the CDR3 DNA reads TGTGCCAGCGACTCCTACGAGCAGTACTTC.

In its sample, this clone was seen a few times. J is TRBJ2-3 and V is TRBV29-1, with D perhaps matching TRBD2 (5 bases). The V gene's germline CDR1 is SQVTM and CDR2 ANQGSEA. The germline V and J ends were trimmed by 5 bases and 4 bases, with 13 bases remaining between them. The CDR3 is 13 residues long. The CDR3 loop reads CSVRGRQADTQYF. The CDR3 DNA reads as TGCAGCGTTAGAGGGCGTCAGGCAGATACGCAGTATTTT.

The rearrangement uses TRBV7-9 and TRBJ2-3; a weak D match, TRBD2 (6 bases). CDR3 length: 16 amino acids. Looked up from germline, CDR1 is SEHNR and CDR2 is FQNEAQ (reference sequence). Trimming took off 0 bases at V and 2 bases at J, with 12 bases between the two ends. The CDR3 spells CASSLANWRDTDTQYF. DNA of the CDR3: TGTGCCAGCAGCTTAGCAAATTGGCGGGACACAGATACGCAGTATTTT.

This clone was counted a few times. The chain employs TRBV20-1 and TRBJ1-2; D not certain. The CDR3 has 11 residues. The V end lost 2 bases, the J end lost 6 bases, and 7 bases lay between the germline ends. CDR1 and CDR2 (germline): DFQATT, SNEGSKA (reference sequence). The CDR3 is CSARRVDGYTF. As DNA, the CDR3 is TGCAGTGCTAGAAGGGTGGATGGCTACACCTTC.